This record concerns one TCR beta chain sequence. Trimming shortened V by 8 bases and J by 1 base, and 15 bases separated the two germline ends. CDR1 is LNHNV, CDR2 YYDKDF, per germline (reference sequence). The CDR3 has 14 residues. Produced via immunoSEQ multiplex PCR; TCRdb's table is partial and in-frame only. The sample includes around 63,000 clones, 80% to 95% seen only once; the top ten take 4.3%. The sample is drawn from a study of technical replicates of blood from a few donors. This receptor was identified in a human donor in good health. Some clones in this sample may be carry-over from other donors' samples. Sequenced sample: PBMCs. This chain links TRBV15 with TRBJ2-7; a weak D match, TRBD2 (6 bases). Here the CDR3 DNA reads TGTGCCACCGCCATCCACGGGGGATCCTACGAGCAGTACTTC. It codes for CATAIHGGSYEQYF.